The rows below give T cell receptor beta chains drawn from one sample of a study of identical twins. One entry per CDR3 protein, called by TCRdb with MiXCR from the 5' RACE reads. Here the sample spans fewer than 500,000 distinct CDR3 sequences, 13% to 15% being singletons. The same specimen was also included in a second study, on yellow fever vaccine responses in identical twins.

Sequenced: CD4+ T cells sorted from blood. The source is a woman aged 18 to 35 in good health. Each CDR3 is given with its conserved first and last residue. The D gene is left open where the match is weak. The size of a clone is reported for some rows only, either as once, few or many, or as a class for expanded clones.

d_call: TRBD1
v_call: TRBV18
clone_size: few
j_call: TRBJ2-3
cdr3_aa: CASSNGQGFPYF
cdr3_nt: TGTGCCAGCTCCAACGGACAGGGCTTTCCGTATTTT

d_call: TRBD2
v_call: TRBV5-6
clone_size: -
j_call: TRBJ2-3
cdr3_aa: CASSLAIPTPAGVDTQYF
cdr3_nt: TGTGCCAGCAGCTTGGCGATACCGACCCCGGCGGGGGTAGATACGCAGTATTTT

d_call: -
v_call: TRBV24-1
clone_size: -
j_call: TRBJ2-7
cdr3_aa: CATSHPGPPYEQYF
cdr3_nt: TGTGCCACCAGTCACCCAGGGCCCCCCTACGAGCAGTACTTC

d_call: -
v_call: TRBV6-5
clone_size: -
j_call: TRBJ2-4
cdr3_aa: CASSYSGTKKNIQYF
cdr3_nt: TGTGCCAGCAGTTACTCGGGCACTAAAAAAAACATTCAGTACTTC

d_call: TRBD2
v_call: TRBV10-3
clone_size: few
j_call: TRBJ2-7
cdr3_aa: CAISDRSSGGAYEQYF
cdr3_nt: TGTGCCATCAGTGACCGCTCTAGCGGGGGGGCCTACGAGCAGTACTTC

d_call: -
v_call: TRBV18
clone_size: many
j_call: TRBJ2-1
cdr3_aa: CASSPLGSSYNEQFF
cdr3_nt: TGTGCCAGCAGCCCACTCGGGAGCTCCTACAATGAGCAGTTCTTC

d_call: -
v_call: TRBV25-1
clone_size: few
j_call: TRBJ2-1
cdr3_aa: CASSKRHDWGEQFF
cdr3_nt: TGTGCCAGCAGTAAGCGGCATGATTGGGGAGAGCAGTTCTTC

d_call: TRBD1
v_call: TRBV11-2
clone_size: -
j_call: TRBJ2-7
cdr3_aa: CASSRPRQGGWYEQYF
cdr3_nt: TGTGCCAGCAGCAGGCCCAGACAGGGGGGGTGGTACGAGCAGTACTTC

d_call: -
v_call: TRBV5-1
clone_size: -
j_call: TRBJ2-1
cdr3_aa: CASTFDSNYNEQFF
cdr3_nt: TGCGCCAGCACCTTTGACTCAAACTACAATGAGCAGTTCTTC

d_call: TRBD1
v_call: TRBV30
clone_size: -
j_call: TRBJ2-5
cdr3_aa: CAWRGTGVETQYF
cdr3_nt: TGTGCCTGGAGAGGGACAGGGGTAGAGACCCAGTACTTC

d_call: -
v_call: TRBV7-2
clone_size: few
j_call: TRBJ2-5
cdr3_aa: CASSPAQGRETQYF
cdr3_nt: TGTGCCAGCAGCCCCGCCCAGGGTAGAGAGACCCAGTACTTC

d_call: -
v_call: TRBV7-9
clone_size: -
j_call: TRBJ2-7
cdr3_aa: CASSLGRGRGVNEQYF
cdr3_nt: TGTGCCAGCAGCCTTGGCCGGGGCAGGGGTGTGAACGAGCAGTACTTC

d_call: TRBD1
v_call: TRBV11-2
clone_size: few
j_call: TRBJ1-5
cdr3_aa: CASSFPGGDQPQHF
cdr3_nt: TGTGCCAGCAGCTTTCCAGGGGGCGATCAGCCCCAGCATTTT

d_call: TRBD1
v_call: TRBV20-1
clone_size: -
j_call: TRBJ1-1
cdr3_aa: CSASRQGVGTEAFF
cdr3_nt: TGCAGTGCTAGCCGACAGGGGGTTGGCACTGAAGCTTTCTTT

d_call: -
v_call: TRBV20-1
clone_size: few
j_call: TRBJ2-5
cdr3_aa: CSARDSGSGETQYF
cdr3_nt: TGCAGTGCTAGAGATTCGGGCAGTGGAGAGACCCAGTACTTC

d_call: -
v_call: TRBV9
clone_size: -
j_call: TRBJ2-3
cdr3_aa: CASSVGEPTDTQYF
cdr3_nt: TGTGCCAGCAGCGTGGGGGAACCCACAGATACGCAGTATTTT

d_call: -
v_call: TRBV4-3
clone_size: many
j_call: TRBJ2-5
cdr3_aa: CASSQEDGADSTQYF
cdr3_nt: TGCGCCAGCAGCCAAGAAGACGGTGCAGATTCAACCCAGTACTTC

d_call: -
v_call: TRBV11-2
clone_size: -
j_call: TRBJ2-3
cdr3_aa: CASSPDASTDTQYF
cdr3_nt: TGTGCCAGCAGCCCCGACGCTAGCACAGATACGCAGTATTTT

d_call: -
v_call: TRBV7-2
clone_size: -
j_call: TRBJ2-3
cdr3_aa: CASKIDGSTDTQYF
cdr3_nt: TGTGCCAGCAAGATTGACGGAAGCACAGATACGCAGTATTTT

d_call: TRBD1
v_call: TRBV12-3/TRBV12-4
clone_size: many
j_call: TRBJ2-7
cdr3_aa: CASSLETGVAAREQYF
cdr3_nt: TGTGCCAGCAGTTTGGAGACAGGGGTAGCAGCGAGGGAGCAGTACTTC

d_call: -
v_call: TRBV3-1
clone_size: -
j_call: TRBJ2-1
cdr3_aa: CASSQIMDSSYNEQFF
cdr3_nt: TGTGCCAGCAGCCAGATCATGGACAGCTCCTACAATGAGCAGTTCTTC

d_call: TRBD2
v_call: TRBV4-3
clone_size: few
j_call: TRBJ2-1
cdr3_aa: CASSQDRTSGSNEQFF
cdr3_nt: TGCGCCAGCAGCCAAGATCGGACTAGCGGGTCCAATGAGCAGTTCTTC

d_call: -
v_call: TRBV7-3
clone_size: -
j_call: TRBJ2-2
cdr3_aa: CASSSRPVGGAGRAGELFF
cdr3_nt: TGTGCCAGCAGCTCCCGCCCCGTTGGGGGGGCAGGCAGGGCCGGGGAGCTGTTTTTT

d_call: TRBD1
v_call: TRBV23-1
clone_size: once
j_call: TRBJ2-4
cdr3_aa: CASSEQTGGKAKNIQYF
cdr3_nt: TGCGCCAGCAGTGAACAGACAGGGGGAAAGGCCAAAAACATTCAGTACTTC

d_call: TRBD2
v_call: TRBV10-3
clone_size: few
j_call: TRBJ2-3
cdr3_aa: CAISESVQRGDTDTQYF
cdr3_nt: TGTGCCATCAGTGAGTCGGTCCAGCGGGGGGACACAGATACGCAGTATTTT

d_call: -
v_call: TRBV4-1
clone_size: -
j_call: TRBJ2-4
cdr3_aa: CASSQEETVQNIQYF
cdr3_nt: TGCGCCAGCAGCCAAGAAGAAACGGTTCAGAACATTCAGTACTTC

d_call: -
v_call: TRBV3-1
clone_size: -
j_call: TRBJ2-7
cdr3_aa: CASSQEWGYEQYF
cdr3_nt: TGTGCCAGCAGCCAAGAGTGGGGTTACGAGCAGTACTTC

d_call: -
v_call: TRBV19
clone_size: -
j_call: TRBJ2-2
cdr3_aa: CATKSEVNTGELFF
cdr3_nt: TGTGCGACAAAGTCGGAAGTAAACACCGGGGAGCTGTTTTTT

d_call: -
v_call: TRBV7-9
clone_size: -
j_call: TRBJ1-2
cdr3_aa: CASSHREQTRGYTF
cdr3_nt: TGTGCCAGCAGCCACAGGGAACAAACAAGGGGCTACACCTTC

d_call: -
v_call: TRBV7-6
clone_size: -
j_call: TRBJ1-1
cdr3_aa: CASSPLQDSYTEAFF
cdr3_nt: TGTGCCAGCAGCCCTCTCCAGGACTCCTACACTGAAGCTTTCTTT

d_call: -
v_call: TRBV5-1
clone_size: -
j_call: TRBJ2-5
cdr3_aa: CASNRISTELGETQYF
cdr3_nt: TGCGCCAGCAACCGGATTTCGACGGAACTTGGGGAGACCCAGTACTTC

d_call: -
v_call: TRBV7-3
clone_size: -
j_call: TRBJ2-3
cdr3_aa: CASSLERGGGTDTQYF
cdr3_nt: TGTGCCAGCAGCCTGGAGAGGGGCGGTGGTACAGATACGCAGTATTTT

d_call: -
v_call: TRBV29-1
clone_size: many
j_call: TRBJ1-5
cdr3_aa: CSAQESSNQPQHF
cdr3_nt: TGCAGCGCACAGGAGTCTAGCAATCAGCCCCAGCATTTT

d_call: TRBD2
v_call: TRBV7-2
clone_size: -
j_call: TRBJ2-5
cdr3_aa: CASSPSGLAASETQYF
cdr3_nt: TGTGCCAGCAGCCCCTCCGGACTAGCGGCCTCTGAGACCCAGTACTTC

d_call: -
v_call: TRBV6-6
clone_size: many
j_call: TRBJ2-5
cdr3_aa: CASGGVQETQYF
cdr3_nt: TGTGCCAGCGGAGGCGTCCAAGAGACCCAGTACTTC

d_call: TRBD1
v_call: TRBV11-2
clone_size: -
j_call: TRBJ2-4
cdr3_aa: CASSPGQGGKNIQYF
cdr3_nt: TGTGCCAGCAGCCCTGGACAGGGAGGCAAAAACATTCAGTACTTC

d_call: TRBD1
v_call: TRBV9
clone_size: few
j_call: TRBJ2-2
cdr3_aa: CASSVDLPGQGASGELFF
cdr3_nt: TGTGCCAGCAGCGTAGACCTACCGGGACAGGGGGCATCCGGGGAGCTGTTTTTT

d_call: -
v_call: TRBV4-3
clone_size: few
j_call: TRBJ2-7
cdr3_aa: CASSHSFDSGEQYF
cdr3_nt: TGCGCCAGCAGCCATTCCTTCGATTCGGGCGAGCAGTACTTC

d_call: TRBD2
v_call: TRBV24-1
clone_size: -
j_call: TRBJ2-2
cdr3_aa: CATSDGGSGSVWELFF
cdr3_nt: TGTGCCACCAGTGATGGGGGTAGCGGGAGTGTCTGGGAGCTGTTTTTT

d_call: TRBD2
v_call: TRBV11-2
clone_size: few
j_call: TRBJ2-1
cdr3_aa: CASSPGRLAGGGYNEQFF
cdr3_nt: TGTGCCAGCAGCCCCGGGCGGCTAGCGGGAGGGGGATACAATGAGCAGTTCTTC

d_call: -
v_call: TRBV11-2
clone_size: few
j_call: TRBJ2-1
cdr3_aa: CASSSKYAGNEQFF
cdr3_nt: TGTGCCAGCAGCTCCAAATACGCTGGCAATGAGCAGTTCTTC

d_call: TRBD1
v_call: TRBV28
clone_size: -
j_call: TRBJ2-7
cdr3_aa: CASGDRVPYEQYF
cdr3_nt: TGTGCCAGCGGGGACAGGGTCCCCTACGAGCAGTACTTC